This T cell receptor beta chain was recovered during a study of T cell responses to AZD1222 COVID-19 vaccine. CDR1 and CDR2 from the germline V gene are LGHDT and YNNKEL (reference sequence). This CDR3 comprises 14 residues. Trimming shortened V by 1 base and J by 7 bases, and 13 bases separated the two germline ends. The table came from immunoSEQ multiplex PCR; TCRdb's copy has only in-frame clones and leaves some out. The sample includes under 150,000 clones, around 90% of them seen just once. The chain has TRBV3-1 (or the pseudogene TRBV3-2) and TRBJ2-5, with TRBD2 as a possible D gene (5 bases). Specimen: peripheral blood, collected 28 days after the second AZD1222 dose. This TCR was sampled from an adult who received the AZD1222 COVID-19 vaccine. The CDR3, as DNA: TGTGCCAGCAGCCAAGGTACTAGTTCCGGGACCCAGTACTTC. Its protein product is CASSQGTSSGTQYF.